This passage covers 27 T cell receptor beta chains from one sample sequenced in a study of identical twins' blood T cells. Via MiXCR, TCRdb re-called the 5' RACE reads, giving one row per CDR3 protein. In the table there are hundreds of thousands of distinct CDR3 sequences, 28% of which are singletons. The sample comprised PBMCs. The receptors shown here come from a woman aged 18-49 years in good health.

This clonotype came up once. A much larger clone differs from this one at a single base, so this may be a read error. J is TRBJ2-1 and V is TRBV6-2 or TRBV6-3; D unresolved. Per germline, CDR1 MNHEY and CDR2 SVGEGT. The CDR3 totals 12 residues. V was pared by 2 bases and J by 10 bases, with 9 bases between. In DNA, the CDR3 is TGTGCCAGCAGTTACCCCTTTTTAGAGCAGTTCTTC. It encodes CASSYPFLEQFF.

This clonotype was seen repeatedly, ten times or more. The V and J genes are TRBV6-6 and TRBJ2-2; D gene unclear. Trimming removed 7 bases at V and 0 bases at J, with 6 bases between. This CDR3 is 13 amino acids long. Germline values: CDR1 MNHNY, CDR2 SVGAGI (reference sequence). The CDR3 DNA is TGTGCCAGCAAGGCCTCGAACACCGGGGAGCTGTTTTTT. Translated, it gives CASKASNTGELFF.

The chain carries TRBV20-1 and TRBJ1-1; unclear D gene. The CDR3 runs 14 residues. Looked up from germline, CDR1 is DFQATT and CDR2 is SNEGSKA (reference sequence). V dropped 0 bases and J dropped 1 base, with 9 bases sitting between them. This CDR3 is CSAREGAGNTEAFF. As DNA, the CDR3 is TGCAGTGCTAGAGAGGGCGCGGGGAACACTGAAGCTTTCTTT.

This clonotype was seen a handful of times. The chain joins TRBV13 to TRBJ2-2, with D hard to call. Germline V gives CDR1 PRHDT, CDR2 FYEKMQ (reference sequence). The CDR3 is 12 residues long. Trimming pared 5 bases from V and 7 bases from J, leaving 8 bases between. CDR3 in DNA: TGTGCCAGCAGCACCGTAGGCGGGGAGCTGTTTTTT. It specifies CASSTVGGELFF.

This clonotype showed up many times. The chain links TRBV4-3 to TRBJ1-1; D may be TRBD1 (6 bases). Trimming shortened V by 6 bases and J by 3 bases, and 14 bases separated the two germline ends. This CDR3 is built from 14 residues. CDR1 and CDR2 from the germline V gene are LGHNA and YSLEER. The CDR3 here is CASRLGHLDTEAFF. As DNA, the CDR3 is TGCGCCAGCAGACTGGGACACCTGGACACTGAAGCTTTCTTT.

This clonotype occurred many times. The chain couples TRBV12-3 or TRBV12-4 to TRBJ1-3, with D uncertain. V shed 6 bases and J shed 0 bases, with 9 bases lying between them. This CDR3 has 14 residues. The CDR3 sequence is CASREESSGNTIYF. In nucleotides, the CDR3 is TGTGCCAGCAGGGAGGAGTCCTCTGGAAACACCATATATTTT.

This clonotype turned up a few times. Relative to the germline gene, one junction end is altered; a read error may explain this. This sequence joins TRBV29-1 and TRBJ2-1; 8 positions match TRBD2. This CDR3 region has 13 residues. CDR1 and CDR2 from the germline V gene are SQVTM and ANQGSEA. DNA of the CDR3: TGCAGCGTTGATTTAGCGGGAAGCCCCTTGACCCCCTTC. This translates into CSVDLAGSPLTPF.

In regard to this clonotype: A much bigger clone sits one base away, suggesting this may be a read error. The chain couples TRBV25-1 to TRBJ2-2, with a tentative D call TRBD1 (5 bases). The CDR3 is 14 residues long. CDR1 is MGHDK and CDR2 is SYGVNS in the germline V gene. The ends were cut back, 4 bases at V and 4 bases at J, with 10 bases in the middle. CDR3 protein: CASSALDTTGELFF. CDR3 sequence (DNA): TGTGCCAGCAGTGCCTTGGACACCACCGGGGAGCTGTTTTTT.

The chain couples TRBV29-1 to TRBJ2-1; TRBD1 agrees at 10 bases. V shed 0 bases and J 6 bases; nucleotides not matched to a gene: 5. Germline CDR1 and CDR2: SQVTM and ANQGSEA. This CDR3 comprises 15 residues. The CDR3 region has the DNA TGCAGCGTTGAAGAAAGACAGGGGGCGCGCAATGAGCAGTTCTTC. The encoded protein is CSVEERQGARNEQFF.

The genes are TRBV5-1 and TRBJ2-2; D not certain. Germline CDR1 is SGHRS and CDR2 is YFSETQ. With 2 bases removed from V and 1 base from J, the gap between germline ends came to 9 bases. The CDR3 has 15 amino acids. This CDR3 reads CASSFEDGNTGELFF. In DNA, the CDR3 is TGCGCCAGCAGCTTCGAGGACGGGAACACCGGGGAGCTGTTTTTT.

This clonotype occurred a few times. V usage is TRBV11-2 and J usage is TRBJ2-2, with D unclear. This CDR3 spans 16 amino acids. CDR1 is SGHAT, CDR2 FQNNGV, per germline. The germline V and J ends were trimmed by 3 bases and 7 bases, with 18 bases remaining between them. The CDR3, as DNA: TGTGCCAGCAGCTTCAAAAGGGCAGGATTCGGCGGGGAGCTGTTTTTT. Translated, it gives CASSFKRAGFGGELFF.

This clonotype came up many times. V is TRBV12-3 or TRBV12-4 and J is TRBJ1-1, with TRBD1 as a possible D gene (5 bases). V dropped 3 bases and J dropped 1 base, with 12 bases sitting between them. The CDR3 has 15 amino acids. CDR3 nucleotide sequence: TGTGCCAGCAGTTTGAGGGGAGCAAAGAACACTGAAGCTTTCTTT. Its translation: CASSLRGAKNTEAFF.

The chain carries TRBV9 and TRBJ1-2; D uncertain. Trimming stripped 3 bases from V and 10 bases from J, with 10 bases between. This CDR3 has 11 residues. Germline-derived CDR1 and CDR2 are SGDLS and YYNGEE. CDR3 nucleotides: TGTGCCAGCAGCGGGCCGGACGACTACACCTTC. This gives the protein CASSGPDDYTF.

The rearrangement uses TRBV10-2 and TRBJ1-2; D gene unclear. Per the germline V gene, CDR1 is WSHSY and CDR2 is SAAADI. The CDR3 is 12 residues long. Trimming removed 10 bases from V and 8 bases from J, with 17 bases in between. This chain's CDR3 is CAIQDPYVGYTF. CDR3 nucleotide sequence: TGCGCCATCCAGGACCCCTATGTCGGCTACACCTTC.

The V gene is TRBV29-1, the J gene TRBJ1-1, with 7 bases matching TRBD1. There are 15 residues in the CDR3. The trim removed 2 bases at V and 4 bases at J, leaving 10 bases unmatched. CDR1 SQVTM and CDR2 ANQGSEA come from the germline V gene. The CDR3 nucleotides are TGCAGCGTTGAAATTCGGACAGGTCCGATCACTGAAGCTTTCTTT. Encoded protein: CSVEIRTGPITEAFF.

About this clonotype itself: A much larger clone lies one base from this, so it may be a read error. The V and J genes are TRBV11-2 and TRBJ2-1; 7 positions match TRBD2. This CDR3 comprises 14 residues. Germline values: CDR1 SGHAT, CDR2 FQNNGV. The DNA for the CDR3 is TGTGCCAGCAGCTTAGAGGGGACTATCGATGAGCAGTTGTTC. Its translation: CASSLEGTIDEQLF.

This clonotype has a handful of counts. CDR3 DNA sequence: TGCGCCAGCAGCTTGGAGGCAGGGGGCAGTGAAAAACTGTTTTTT. It yields the protein CASSLEAGGSEKLFF. The rearrangement links TRBV5-1 to TRBJ1-4; 8 bases are a match to TRBD1. There are 15 residues in the CDR3. Germline V gene sequence: CDR1 SGHRS, CDR2 YFSETQ. Trimming removed 0 bases from V and 7 bases from J; junction bases left unmatched: 5.

A word on this clonotype: A much larger clone differs from this one at a single base, so this may be a read error. No conserved phenylalanine or tryptophan is present at the end of the CDR3, so a read error is the likely explanation. The chain links TRBV28 to TRBJ1-2; D is unclear. Trimming took 3 bases from V and 4 from J, leaving 6 bases between them. CDR1 and CDR2 from the germline V gene are MDHEN and SYDVKM. This CDR3 region has 12 residues. CDR3 in amino acids: CASSLNSYGYTL. As DNA, the CDR3 is TGTGCCAGCAGTTTGAATTCCTATGGCTACACCCTC.

This clonotype has more than one count but fewer than ten. The chain uses TRBV7-9 and TRBJ1-1; D is ambiguous. In germline, CDR1 is SEHNR, CDR2 FQNEAQ (reference sequence). The CDR3 loop spans 15 amino acids. V lost 5 bases to trimming and J lost 1 base, with 14 bases between them. The CDR3 loop reads CASSPKGLENTEAFF. CDR3 in DNA: TGTGCCAGCAGCCCGAAAGGACTCGAGAACACTGAAGCTTTCTTT. The variable domain in full, with the rest retrieved from reference TRBV7-9 and TRBJ1-1, is DTGVSQNPRHKITKRGQNVTFRCDPISEHNRLYWYRQTLGQGPEFLTYFQNEAQLEKSRLLSDRFSAERPKGSFSTLEIQRTEQGDSAMYLCASSPKGLENTEAFFGQGTRLTVV.

This clonotype was seen a few times. The chain carries TRBV7-8 and TRBJ1-5, with 8 bases fitting TRBD1. Per the germline V gene, CDR1 is SGHVS and CDR2 is FQNEAQ. The V and J ends lost 5 bases and 2 bases, in that order; junction bases with no gene match: 8. This CDR3 contains 16 residues. The CDR3 DNA reads TGTGCCAGCAGCCCAGGACAGGGTGGTGGCAATCAGCCCCAGCATTTT. Protein sequence: CASSPGQGGGNQPQHF.

The rearrangement joins TRBV7-2 to TRBJ2-1; 9 positions match TRBD2. CDR1 and CDR2 from the germline V gene are SGHTA and FQGNSA. V gave up 5 bases and J gave up 8 bases; unmatched junction bases: 13. This CDR3 has 16 residues. CDR3 nucleotide sequence: TGTGCCAGCAGCCCATACCTTAGCGGGAGTATTTATGAGCAGTTCTTC. Amino acid sequence: CASSPYLSGSIYEQFF.

This clonotype has a count of ten or more. The chain uses TRBV29-1 and TRBJ1-1; D not certain. V was clipped by 3 bases and J by 4 bases, with 9 bases between them. Germline V CDR1 and CDR2: SQVTM, ANQGSEA. The length of the CDR3 is 12 residues. CDR3 region: CSVDPEGTEAFF. As DNA, the CDR3 is TGCAGCGTTGACCCGGAGGGCACTGAAGCTTTCTTT.

This clonotype was counted between two and nine times. The chain couples TRBV10-3 to TRBJ2-4, with D unresolved. Trimming left V 4 bases short and J 1 base short, with 5 bases between. Germline V gives CDR1 ENHRY, CDR2 SYGVKD. This CDR3 comprises 13 residues. The CDR3, as DNA: TGTGCCATCAGTGGTGGGGCCAAAAACATTCAGTACTTC. Amino acids: CAISGGAKNIQYF.

This clonotype was seen a handful of times. This sequence joins TRBV20-1 and TRBJ1-2, with D possibly being TRBD1 (5 bases). This CDR3 spans 14 amino acids. V dropped 3 bases and J dropped 5 bases, with 16 bases sitting between them. Germline V gene data show CDR1 as DFQATT and CDR2 as SNEGSKA (reference sequence). As DNA, the CDR3 is TGCAGTGCTAGGGGGGGGAGAAGAGAATATGGCTACACCTTC. This gives the protein CSARGGRREYGYTF.

The chain links TRBV5-4 to TRBJ2-3, with D maybe TRBD2 (5 bases). The CDR3 totals 12 residues. The V and J ends lost 6 bases and 6 bases respectively, with 11 bases between them. Germline CDR1 is SGHNT and CDR2 is YYREEE (reference sequence). CDR3: CASNAEVDTQYF. The DNA for the CDR3 is TGTGCCAGCAACGCGGAGGTGGATACGCAGTATTTT.

This clonotype was observed a handful of times. This chain connects TRBV4-3 to TRBJ2-1, with 9 bases fitting TRBD1. CDR1 is LGHNA and CDR2 is YSLEER in the germline V gene. Trimming removed 9 bases from V and 7 bases from J; junction bases left unmatched: 10. The CDR3 spans 14 residues. The CDR3 region has the DNA TGCGCCAGTAAACAGGGGGCCCACCAGAATGAGCAGTTCTTC. Encoded protein: CASKQGAHQNEQFF.

This clonotype was seen only a few times. V is TRBV20-1 and J is TRBJ1-2, with 10 bases lining up with TRBD1. CDR1 and CDR2 (germline): DFQATT, SNEGSKA (reference sequence). This CDR3 is built from 13 residues. Losses at the gene ends were 4 bases for V and 8 bases for J; bases not matched to a gene: 7. The CDR3 sequence is CSAIPGQGEGYTF. The CDR3 DNA follows: TGCAGTGCTATCCCTGGACAGGGGGAAGGCTACACCTTC.